These 27 T cell receptor beta chains originate from one sample sequenced in a study of OX40 agonist ivuxolimab in advanced cancers. Produced via immunoSEQ multiplex PCR; TCRdb's table is partial and in-frame only. The sample lists more than 45,000 clones; nearly 90% were seen once. Sequencing used CD4+ or CD8+ T cells sorted from blood, obtained in a trial of the OX40 agonist ivuxolimab. All receptors come from an adult with an advanced solid tumor such as melanoma, head and neck, liver or kidney cancer.

The chain carries TRBV21-1 and TRBJ1-2. TRBV21-1 represents a pseudogene. The CDR3 is made up of 11 amino acids. The CDR3 DNA sequence: TGTGCCAGCATTGTGAGGCATGGCTACACCTTC. This translates into CASIVRHGYTF.

The genes are TRBV2 and TRBJ2-5; 10 bases are a match to TRBD1. The assigned J gene may be wrong: the sequence end matches TRBJ2-7 better. The CDR3 spans 15 residues. CDR1 and CDR2 (germline): SNHLY, FYNNEI. CDR3 coding DNA: TGTGCCAGCAGTGTTGCCCCGGGACAGGGGTCCGAGCAGTACTTC. It codes for CASSVAPGQGSEQYF.

The rearrangement links TRBV25-1 to TRBJ1-1; 10 positions agree with TRBD1. This CDR3 has 17 residues. CDR1 and CDR2 (germline): MGHDK, SYGVNS. Trimming at V came to 8 bases and at J to 0 bases, leaving 12 bases not matched to a gene. The CDR3 loop is CASRPPGTGVMNTEAFF. DNA for the CDR3: TGTGCCAGCCGACCCCCAGGGACAGGGGTGATGAACACTGAAGCTTTCTTT.

The chain carries TRBV4-3 and TRBJ2-5; D is undetermined. Trimming removed 0 bases at V and 3 bases at J, with 14 bases between. This CDR3 has 16 residues. The germline CDR1 and CDR2 sequences are LGHNA and YSLEER. The CDR3 here is CASSQDSWGLKETQYF. The CDR3 bases are TGCGCCAGCAGCCAAGATAGTTGGGGATTGAAAGAGACCCAGTACTTC.

The V call is TRBV28, the J call TRBJ1-5; D unclear. CDR3 size: 15 residues. Germline-derived CDR1 and CDR2 are MDHEN and SYDVKM. V lost 2 bases, J lost 1 base, and 9 bases lay in between. The CDR3 here is CASSLGFESNQPQHF. CDR3 nucleotides: TGTGCCAGCAGTTTAGGGTTTGAGAGCAATCAGCCCCAGCATTTT.

V usage is TRBV9 and J usage is TRBJ2-2; D gene ambiguous. CDR3 length equals 13 residues. V lost 4 bases to trimming and J lost 2 bases, with 6 bases between them. The germline V gene has CDR1 SGDLS and CDR2 YYNGEE. The CDR3 DNA reads as TGTGCCAGCAGCTCGGATAACACCGGGGAGCTGTTTTTT. Encoded protein: CASSSDNTGELFF.

This chain uses TRBV7-6 with TRBJ1-2; 9 nucleotides agree with TRBD1. The CDR3 is 15 residues long. Trimming at V came to 3 bases and at J to 2 bases, leaving 4 bases not matched to a gene. Germline lookup yields CDR1 SGHVS and CDR2 FNYEAQ. The chain's CDR3 is CASSLETGGNYGYTF. The DNA for the CDR3 is TGTGCCAGCAGCTTGGAGACAGGGGGAAACTATGGCTACACCTTC. The full variable domain, rest sourced from reference TRBV7-6 and TRBJ1-2, is GAGVSQSPRYKVTKRGQDVALRCDPISGHVSLYWYRQALGQGPEFLTYFNYEAQQDKSGLPNDRFSAERPEGSISTLTIQRTEQRDSAMYRCASSLETGGNYGYTFGSGTRLTVV.

V is TRBV19 and J is TRBJ1-6; TRBD1 aligns across 8 bases. The CDR3 contains 14 residues. V lost 3 bases and J lost 7; bases outside the gene matches: 2. Germline CDR1 and CDR2: LNHDA and SQIVND (reference sequence). CDR3 DNA sequence: TGTGCCAGTAGTATTGGGACAGGCAATTCACCCCTCCACTTT. It yields the protein CASSIGTGNSPLHF.

The chain couples TRBV19 to TRBJ1-1, with D possibly being TRBD1 (6 bases). The length of the CDR3 is 13 residues. Germline CDR1 LNHDA, CDR2 SQIVND (reference sequence). The ends were cut back, 7 bases at V and 4 bases at J, with 13 bases in the middle. CDR3 residues: CASNLVGGTEAFF. The DNA of the CDR3 is TGTGCCAGTAACTTAGTAGGGGGCACTGAAGCTTTCTTT.

The CDR3, as DNA: TGTGCCAGCAGTTACTCCCCCGGGACAGGGGAGGGCTACACCTTC. This gives the protein CASSYSPGTGEGYTF. V gene TRBV6-6 combines with J gene TRBJ1-2; 10 positions match TRBD1. Trimming cost V 0 bases and J 8 bases; bases outside gene matches: 6. Germline values: CDR1 MNHNY, CDR2 SVGAGI (reference sequence). The CDR3 covers 15 residues.

This sequence joins TRBV7-3 and TRBJ2-1, with D unresolved. This CDR3 comprises 16 residues. The V end lost 4 bases, the J end lost 3 bases, and 16 bases lay between the germline ends. In germline, CDR1 is SGHTA, CDR2 FQGTGA. CDR3 DNA: TGTGCCAGCAGCTCAGTTCCCGTGGAACTCTACAATGAGCAGTTCTTC. Residues: CASSSVPVELYNEQFF.

This clone was counted a single time. The chain recombines TRBV19 with TRBJ2-5; D gene ambiguous. This CDR3 region has 14 residues. In germline, CDR1 is LNHDA, CDR2 SQIVND (reference sequence). Deletions cut 3 bases from V and 5 bases from J, with 13 bases between. This CDR3 is CASSIGRSAETQYF. CDR3 in DNA: TGTGCCAGTAGTATCGGGCGGTCGGCCGAGACCCAGTACTTC.

The chain recombines TRBV5-1 with TRBJ2-3, with unresolved D. The CDR3 loop spans 16 amino acids. Trimming left V 0 bases short and J 2 bases short, with 13 bases between. Germline assignment: CDR1 SGHRS and CDR2 YFSETQ. The CDR3 coding sequence is TGCGCCAGCAGCTTGGGGCAGCGTCCAGCCACAGATACGCAGTATTTT. Translating it yields CASSLGQRPATDTQYF.

A remark on this clone: This same CDR3 is encoded by further DNA sequences in the sample. V and J are TRBV4-1 and TRBJ1-1; D is ambiguous. The CDR3 contains 14 residues. Between the trimmed V and J ends, which lost 0 bases and 0 bases, there was a span of 5 bases. CDR1 is MGHRA, CDR2 YSYEKL, per germline. CDR3 DNA sequence: TGCGCCAGCAGCCAAGAGTTAGTGAACACTGAAGCTTTCTTT. Protein sequence: CASSQELVNTEAFF.

The CDR3 coding sequence is TGTGCCAGCAGCCTGGAGGGAGTGGGAGCTAACTATGGCTACACCTTC. Translated, it gives CASSLEGVGANYGYTF. The V and J genes are TRBV21-1 and TRBJ1-2. TRBV21-1 is recorded as a pseudogene. This CDR3 contains 16 residues.

V usage is TRBV4-3 and J usage is TRBJ2-6, with TRBD2 matching 13 bases. The junction had 11 bases not matched to a gene; V was cut back by 0 bases and J by 0 bases. This CDR3 is built from 22 residues. Germline assignment: CDR1 LGHNA and CDR2 YSLEER. Here the CDR3 reads CASSQDGGLAGRFVSGANVLTF. As DNA, the CDR3 is TGCGCCAGCAGCCAAGATGGGGGACTAGCGGGAAGGTTTGTCTCTGGGGCCAACGTCCTGACTTTC.

V and J are TRBV7-9 and TRBJ2-4; perhaps D is TRBD1 or TRBD2 (5 bases each). The germline V gene has CDR1 SEHNR and CDR2 FQNEAQ (reference sequence). CDR3 length equals 15 residues. V was shortened by 4 bases and J by 3 bases, with 13 bases between the two germline ends. The CDR3 DNA reads as TGTGCCAGCAGCTACGGGCGAGGGGTCAAAAACATTCAGTACTTC. The encoded protein is CASSYGRGVKNIQYF.

The chain carries TRBV6-6 and TRBJ2-1, with D possibly TRBD2 on 7 matching bases. Germline lookup yields CDR1 MNHNY and CDR2 SVGAGI (reference sequence). This CDR3 has 15 amino acids. The V end was cut by 8 bases, the J end by 0 bases, with 14 bases between. CDR3 nucleotides: TGTGCCAGCTGGGGGCGCGGGAGCTCCTACAATGAGCAGTTCTTC. Its protein is CASWGRGSSYNEQFF.

The chain employs TRBV7-9 and TRBJ1-1; 7 bases fit TRBD1. The CDR3 is made up of 12 amino acids. The trim removed 5 bases at V and 11 bases at J, leaving 8 bases unmatched. CDR1 is SEHNR, CDR2 FQNEAQ, per germline (reference sequence). The CDR3 protein is CASSLGGIDAFF. The CDR3 DNA sequence: TGTGCCAGCAGCCTAGGGGGCATTGACGCTTTCTTT.

The gene calls are TRBV28 and TRBJ2-1, with TRBD1 matching 9 bases. CDR1 is MDHEN and CDR2 is SYDVKM in the germline V gene. The CDR3 runs 17 residues. With V trimmed by 3 bases and J by 1 base, 7 bases remained unmatched. The CDR3 DNA reads as TGTGCCAGCAGTTTCCCTCGACAGGGGGTTTCCTACAATGAGCAGTTCTTC. Its protein product is CASSFPRQGVSYNEQFF.

The chain has TRBV11-1 and TRBJ2-7; 10 nucleotides agree with TRBD2. The CDR3 contains 15 residues. Germline assignment: CDR1 SGHAT and CDR2 FQDESV (reference sequence). With V trimmed by 4 bases and J by 2 bases, 5 bases remained unmatched. The CDR3 nucleotides are TGTGCCAGCAGCTCCCAGAGCGGGAGGGCCTACGAGCAGTACTTC. Encoded protein: CASSSQSGRAYEQYF.

The chain couples TRBV27 to TRBJ1-4; 7 bases are shared with TRBD1. The CDR3 consists of 13 residues. Germline CDR1 is MNHEY and CDR2 is SMNVEV (reference sequence). With V trimmed by 6 bases and J by 7 bases, 5 bases remained unmatched. The CDR3 loop is CASRYRGSEKLFF. The CDR3 DNA reads as TGTGCCAGCAGATACAGGGGTTCTGAAAAACTGTTTTTT.

The chain couples TRBV7-9 to TRBJ1-6; no clear D gene. CDR3 length equals 14 residues. Germline CDR1 SEHNR, CDR2 FQNEAQ (reference sequence). V dropped 1 base and J dropped 3 bases, with 4 bases sitting between them. The CDR3: CASSLEIYNSPLHF. The DNA of the CDR3 is TGTGCCAGCAGCTTAGAAATCTATAATTCACCCCTCCACTTT.

This clone appeared once. This chain uses TRBV9 with TRBJ2-1; perhaps TRBD2 as D (5 bases). The CDR3 has 16 residues. Trimming shortened V by 0 bases and J by 8 bases, and 18 bases separated the two germline ends. The germline V gene encodes CDR1 SGDLS and CDR2 YYNGEE. In DNA, the CDR3 is TGTGCCAGCAGCGTAGACCGGAGAGCGGCGTGGGATGAGCAGTTCTTC. This translates into CASSVDRRAAWDEQFF.

This clone was seen a handful of times. The chain joins TRBV4-1 to TRBJ1-5, with D perhaps matching TRBD1 (6 bases). Germline CDR1 is MGHRA and CDR2 is YSYEKL. V was trimmed by 0 bases and J by 3 bases, leaving 9 bases between them. This CDR3 has 15 residues. DNA for the CDR3: TGCGCCAGCAGCCAAGAAGGGGGTACCAATCAGCCCCAGCATTTT. The encoded protein is CASSQEGGTNQPQHF.

The gene calls are TRBV7-2 and TRBJ2-5; no clear D gene. The CDR3 contains 15 residues. Germline V gene data show CDR1 as SGHTA and CDR2 as FQGNSA. Between the trimmed V and J ends, which lost 1 base and 3 bases, there was a span of 12 bases. CDR3 region: CASSLVDRMEETQYF. In nucleotides, the CDR3 is TGTGCCAGCAGCTTAGTAGACCGAATGGAAGAGACCCAGTACTTC.

The V and J genes are TRBV7-9 and TRBJ2-3; D unclear. Per the germline V gene, CDR1 is SEHNR and CDR2 is FQNEAQ (reference sequence). CDR3 size: 14 residues. The V end lost 6 bases, the J end lost 4 bases, and 14 bases lay between the germline ends. Written as DNA, the CDR3 is TGTGCCAGCAGGGGTAATGGTTTGGCAGATACGCAGTATTTT. This sequence encodes CASRGNGLADTQYF.